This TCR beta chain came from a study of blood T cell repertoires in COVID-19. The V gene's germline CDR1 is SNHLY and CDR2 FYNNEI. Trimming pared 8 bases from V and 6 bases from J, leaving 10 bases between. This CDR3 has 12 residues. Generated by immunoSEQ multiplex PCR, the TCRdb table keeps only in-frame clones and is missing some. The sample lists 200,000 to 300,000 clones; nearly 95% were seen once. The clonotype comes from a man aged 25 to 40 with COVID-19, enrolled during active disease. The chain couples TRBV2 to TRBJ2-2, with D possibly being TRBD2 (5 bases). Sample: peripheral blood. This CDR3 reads CASQQEAGELFF. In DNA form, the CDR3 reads TGTGCCAGCCAGCAGGAGGCCGGGGAGCTGTTTTTT.